The T cell receptor (beta chain) under discussion was sequenced for a study of T cell responses to AZD1222 COVID-19 vaccine. The germline V gene has CDR1 MGHRA and CDR2 YSYEKL. The CDR3 has 13 amino acids. Trimming at V came to 4 bases and at J to 14 bases, leaving 10 bases not matched to a gene. With respect to this clone: Its antigen is as yet unknown.

Overall study results and limits: Once two AZD1222 doses were given, Spike-specific TCR breadth and depth went up. Researchers took repertoire samples only after the peak T cell response had come. Females made up more of the donors, who were largely white British, and clonal diversity may have come out too low.

The data were produced by immunoSEQ multiplex PCR, yet TCRdb's version contains in-frame clones alone and is incomplete. The sample has 90,000 to 150,000 clones; around 87% are singletons. This receptor was taken from an adult who received the AZD1222 COVID-19 vaccine. Sample: peripheral blood, taken 28 days after the second AZD1222 dose. The rearrangement joins TRBV4-1 to TRBJ2-1; 8 bases match TRBD1. CDR3 DNA: TGCGCCAGCAGCCCAATAATCGGACAGGGAAAGTTCTTC. This codes for CASSPIIGQGKFF.